The following is a T cell receptor beta chain sequence with its context. Its antigen is unknown. Both 60 Vbeta primers and 13 Jbeta primers went into the PCR. Sequenced by immunoSEQ multiplex PCR; TCRdb stores in-frame clones only, minus some. The repertoire holds about 98,000 clones, with over 70% as singletons. The entry originates in a study of cytomegalovirus exposure and HLA in healthy donors. Study overall: An early data release held approximately 80 million unique TCRs from HLA-typed donors. When 350 to 500 donors were genotyped, roughly 82% of them were found to fall in the Caucasian-associated ancestry cluster.

Germline V lookup: CDR1 SGDLS, CDR2 YYNGEE. This CDR3 spans 14 amino acids. V lost 0 bases, J lost 4 bases, and 11 bases lay in between. General study findings and limits: The productive fraction for most TCR beta V segments was about 90% or about 30% in an earlier analysis.

This TCR derives from a man between 18 and 35 years old in good health and CMV-seropositive. V is TRBV9 and J is TRBJ2-7; the D gene is possibly TRBD2 (6 bases). The material sequenced was PBMCs. CDR3 amino acids: CASSVGGAGYEQYF. The CDR3 DNA reads TGTGCCAGCAGCGTAGGCGGGGCCGGATACGAGCAGTACTTC.